The clone carrying this TCR beta chain was counted a few times. Antigen specificity is unknown. The data were obtained in a study of T-cell reconstitution after alpha-beta-depleted transplantation in children. V was pared by 6 bases and J by 8 bases, with 18 bases between. There are 14 residues in the CDR3. CDR1 and CDR2 from the germline V gene are MDHEN and SYDVKM. Points from the study as a whole: Reported findings indicate that, about two months after transplant, alpha-beta T cells came from several hundred expanded clones, which were derived from non-depleted graft cells. Surviving recipient T cells and thymic progenitors underlay high day-60 TCRbeta diversity in some patients. Fresh T-cell production supplied most of the T-cell counts and diversity seen one year after transplant.

Construction of the TCRbeta library involved unique molecular identifiers. TCRdb processed the PCR reads anew with MiXCR; each CDR3 protein has one entry. In the table there are some 140,000 distinct CDR3 sequences, about 9.9% of which are singletons. The clonotype originates from a girl under three years old who had a stem cell transplant for combined immunodeficiency, so the T cells may come from the graft donor. The sequences come from PBMCs, mostly from graft donor cells, collected 180 days after TCRalphabeta/CD19-depleted stem cell transplant. V and J are TRBV28 and TRBJ2-3; perhaps TRBD1 as D (6 bases). For the CDR3, the DNA is TGTGCCAGCAGCCGACTCTGGACAGCCTTTACGCAGTATTTT. Encoded protein: CASSRLWTAFTQYF.